Listed below are T cell receptor beta chains from one sample, sequenced in a study of blood T cell repertoires in COVID-19. Profiled with immunoSEQ multiplex PCR; TCRdb holds only in-frame clones, not every one. This sample has 250,000 to 300,000 clones, with about 89% found just once. The sequencing sample was made of PBMCs or T cells enriched from blood (not recorded which). The source of these receptors is a man in his forties who had recovered from COVID-19. Both conserved end residues are part of each CDR3. A D gene is named only where the DNA matches it firmly. Part of the rows lack a size; the others show once, few, many or a class for expanded clones.

abundance,d_gene,v_gene,j_gene,CDR3nt,CDR3aa
-,TRBD2,TRBV29-1,TRBJ2-1,TGCAGCGTTGGTGCCACTAGCGGGAGGGCCAATGAGCAGTTCTTC,CSVGATSGRANEQFF
-,-,TRBV10-3,TRBJ2-2,TGTGCCATCAGTGCAAAAACAGGGTCCGGGGAGCTGTTTTTT,CAISAKTGSGELFF
-,TRBD1,TRBV4-1,TRBJ2-5,TGCGCCAGCAGCCAAGAAGGGTCCGGGACAGGGCGCCAAGAGACCCAGTACTTC,CASSQEGSGTGRQETQYF
-,TRBD1,TRBV7-7,TRBJ2-1,TGTGCTAGCAGCTTAAGAGCCGGGACAGGGTTTTACAATGAGCAGTTCTTC,CASSLRAGTGFYNEQFF
-,TRBD1,TRBV9,TRBJ1-1,TGTGCCAGCAGCGTAGGTCCAGGGGGCTACACTGAAGCTTTCTTT,CASSVGPGGYTEAFF
-,-,TRBV12-3/TRBV12-4,TRBJ2-5,TGTGCCAGCAGTTTAGAGAGGGCCCAGTACTTC,CASSLERAQYF
once,-,TRBV5-1,TRBJ1-2,TGCGCCAGCAGCTTGGACAGCTACTATGGCTACACCTTC,CASSLDSYYGYTF
once,-,TRBV27,TRBJ1-5,TGTGCCAGCAGTTTACGCCCCGGGGGTGAAAGCAATCAGCCCCAGCATTTT,CASSLRPGGESNQPQHF
once,TRBD1,TRBV4-1,TRBJ2-7,TGCGCCAGCAGCCAGATGGGACAGGGGGCTGTCTTGGAGCAGTACTTC,CASSQMGQGAVLEQYF
-,-,TRBV4-3,TRBJ1-1,TGCGCCAGCAGCCAAGACCTGGACACGGGGCGGGGCACTGAAGCTTTCTTT,CASSQDLDTGRGTEAFF
-,TRBD1,TRBV7-3,TRBJ2-7,TGTGCCAGCAGCTTATCCGACAGGGTAGGCGAGCAGTACTTC,CASSLSDRVGEQYF
-,-,TRBV19,TRBJ2-6,TGTGCCAGTAGTATCCGGGGGTCTGGGGCCAACGTCCTGACTTTC,CASSIRGSGANVLTF
-,-,TRBV30,TRBJ1-6,TGTGCCTGGAGTGCCAGAGGTACCTATAATTCACCCCTCCACTTT,CAWSARGTYNSPLHF
-,TRBD2,TRBV7-8,TRBJ2-7,TGTGCCAGCAGCGACCGGGGGGCCTACGAGCAGTACTTC,CASSDRGAYEQYF
-,TRBD2,TRBV9,TRBJ2-5,TGTGCCAGCAGCGCCGCCAAGGGCGGGGGAGCAGAGACCCAGTACTTC,CASSAAKGGGAETQYF
-,-,TRBV28,TRBJ1-5,TGTGCCAGCAGTTTAGGCAAGAATCAGCCCCAGCATTTT,CASSLGKNQPQHF
-,TRBD2,TRBV5-1,TRBJ2-2,TGCGCCAGCAGCCAACTGGGGTCAACTAGCGGAGCCACCGGGGAGCTGTTTTTT,CASSQLGSTSGATGELFF
-,TRBD2,TRBV7-3,TRBJ2-1,TGTGCCAGCAGCCCTAAGGGGTGGGCTAGCGGGAGCAAAGGCAATGAGCAGTTCTTC,CASSPKGWASGSKGNEQFF
-,-,TRBV19,TRBJ1-2,TGTGCCAGTATCGATCTGGGGGCATACTATGGCTACACCTTC,CASIDLGAYYGYTF
-,-,TRBV7-2,TRBJ1-6,TGTGCCAGCAGCGCCCCGGGATATCGTTCACCCCTCCACTTT,CASSAPGYRSPLHF
-,-,TRBV10-3,TRBJ1-1,TGTGCCATCAGTGAGCTCAGTTGGAACACTGAAGCTTTCTTT,CAISELSWNTEAFF
-,-,TRBV19,TRBJ1-4,TGTGCCAGTAGTATACGGCCGGGGGTCACAACTAATGAAAAACTGTTTTTT,CASSIRPGVTTNEKLFF
-,-,TRBV5-1,TRBJ2-5,TGCGCCAGCAGCTTGGAAAGGGGCCAAGAGACCCAGTACTTC,CASSLERGQETQYF
-,-,TRBV2,TRBJ1-5,TGTGCCAGCAGTGAAACAGGCACCAATCAGCCCCAGCATTTT,CASSETGTNQPQHF
-,TRBD2,TRBV5-1,TRBJ2-5,TGCGCCAGCAGCTTGAAAGGACTAGATCGAGAGACCCAGTACTTC,CASSLKGLDRETQYF
-,-,TRBV9,TRBJ1-2,TGTGCCAGCAGCGTAGCCTCGGGCAGGGTAGCCGGAGGCTACACCTTC,CASSVASGRVAGGYTF
once,TRBD2,TRBV7-2,TRBJ2-5,TGTGCCAGCAGCTTAGATGCTAGCGGGAGGATGGGGACCCAGTACTTC,CASSLDASGRMGTQYF
-,TRBD1,TRBV7-6,TRBJ1-1,TGTGCCAGCAGCTTAATCGGCGGGACAGGGAACACTGAAGCTTTCTTT,CASSLIGGTGNTEAFF
-,-,TRBV28,TRBJ1-1,TGTGCCAGCAGTTTGAACCTACCGAGCACTGAAGCTTTCTTT,CASSLNLPSTEAFF
-,TRBD2,TRBV11-2,TRBJ2-1,TGTGCCAGCAGCACGACGCGGGGGGGCCTAGGTGAGCAGTTCTTC,CASSTTRGGLGEQFF
-,TRBD2,TRBV20-1,TRBJ2-7,TGCAGTGCCAGTCAAGGGGTAGCGGGAATCTACGAGCAGTACTTC,CSASQGVAGIYEQYF
-,-,TRBV29-1,TRBJ1-1,TGCAGCGTTGATTGGAGGGGAAACACTGAAGCTTTCTTT,CSVDWRGNTEAFF
once,TRBD2,TRBV19,TRBJ2-3,TGTGCCAGTACTATTTCTAGCGGGGGGCGGGATACGCAGTATTTT,CASTISSGGRDTQYF
-,-,TRBV7-9,TRBJ2-1,TGTGCCAGCAGCTCGACCAGGGTCTCCTACAATGAGCAGTTCTTC,CASSSTRVSYNEQFF
-,-,TRBV7-3,TRBJ2-5,TGTGCCAGCAGCTTACAGGGGCGACTACAAGAGACCCAGTACTTC,CASSLQGRLQETQYF
few,TRBD2,TRBV3-1/TRBV3-2,TRBJ2-3,TGTGCCAGCAGCGGAAGCATAGGTAGCGGGGAATACACAGATACGCAGTATTTT,CASSGSIGSGEYTDTQYF
-,TRBD1,TRBV15,TRBJ1-1,TGTGCCACCAGCAGAGATCGGGACAGGGGGCGGACTGAAGCTTTCTTT,CATSRDRDRGRTEAFF
once,TRBD2,TRBV7-3,TRBJ2-7,TGTGCCAGCAGCCTTGCGGGGGGTCCCTACGAGCAGTACTTC,CASSLAGGPYEQYF